Sequencing of this T cell receptor (beta chain) was carried out in a study of blood T cell repertoires in COVID-19. Whole-study context: Spain, Italy and the United States supplied samples that represented acute and convalescent COVID-19. PBMCs, B-cell-depleted T cells, or T cells provided the cDNA or gDNA that made up the material.

In the authors' workflow: From reference gene primer amplification, estimates of nucleated cell counts were derived. This table comes from immunoSEQ multiplex PCR, and its TCRdb copy is limited to in-frame clones, with some not included. From that table come the V and J calls and clone size; the DNA was used to work out D and trimming. The sample carries over 120,000 clones, approximately 84% recorded once. Trimming shortened V by 6 bases and J by 2 bases, and 11 bases separated the two germline ends. CDR1 is SGHKS and CDR2 is YYEKEE in the germline V gene (reference sequence). The CDR3 extends over 14 amino acids.

The source of this sequence is a human donor in a cohort sampled during active COVID-19. V is TRBV5-5 and J is TRBJ2-2; D may be TRBD1 (6 bases). The sequencing input was peripheral blood. The CDR3 region is CASNAGANTGELFF. The CDR3 DNA sequence: TGTGCCAGCAACGCAGGGGCTAACACCGGGGAGCTGTTTTTT. The complete variable domain, with remaining parts taken from reference TRBV5-5 and TRBJ2-2, reads DAGVTQSPTHLIKTRGQQVTLRCSPISGHKSVSWYQQVLGQGPQFIFQYYEKEERGRGNFPDRFSARQFPNYSSELNVNALLLGDSALYLCASNAGANTGELFFGEGSRLTVL.